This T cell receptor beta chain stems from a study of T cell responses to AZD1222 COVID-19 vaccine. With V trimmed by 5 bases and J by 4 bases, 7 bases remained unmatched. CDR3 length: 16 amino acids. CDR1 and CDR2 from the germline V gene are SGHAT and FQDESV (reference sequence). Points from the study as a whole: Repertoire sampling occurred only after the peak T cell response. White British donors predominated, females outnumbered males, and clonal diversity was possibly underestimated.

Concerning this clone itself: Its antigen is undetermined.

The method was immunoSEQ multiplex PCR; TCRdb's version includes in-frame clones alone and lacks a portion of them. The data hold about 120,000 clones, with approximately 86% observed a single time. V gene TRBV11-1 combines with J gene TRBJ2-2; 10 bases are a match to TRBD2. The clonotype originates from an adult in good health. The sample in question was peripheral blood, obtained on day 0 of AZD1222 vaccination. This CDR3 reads CASSPTSGGVTGELFF. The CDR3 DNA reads TGTGCCAGCAGCCCCACGAGCGGGGGGGTCACCGGGGAGCTGTTTTTT.